Presented here are 19 T cell receptor beta chains from one specimen sequenced in a study of blood T cells in healthy people across ages (dated by TCRdb to the mid-2010s). Libraries were prepared through 5' RACE. Sequencing was performed on an Illumina HiSeq 2500. A second PCR of about 7 to 12 cycles was run with a J-beta primer mix and a sample-barcoded 5' primer. TCRdb redid the processing of the public reads, applying fastp at Q25 and MiXCR, and retained in-frame beta chains. Rows with a matching CDR3 protein are joined into one entry that keeps the most common DNA and genes. Recorded for this sample are under 2,000,000 distinct CDR3 sequences; about 50% of them occurred a single time. The ten biggest clones cover approximately 2.1% of the sample. Sequencing was done on a sample of blood. The receptors shown here come from a middle-aged woman in good health.

The chain couples TRBV27 to TRBJ1-6; TRBD1 is a possible D gene (5 bases). Germline-derived CDR1 and CDR2 are MNHEY and SMNVEV (reference sequence). Trimming stripped 2 bases from V and 7 bases from J, with 9 bases between. The CDR3 is 14 amino acids. DNA of the CDR3: TGTGCCAGCAGTTTAGGGGACCTAAATTCACCCCTCCACTTT. Translation gives CASSLGDLNSPLHF.

The chain couples TRBV12-3 or TRBV12-4 to TRBJ1-1; no clear D. V was shortened by 1 base and J by 9 bases, with 12 bases between the two germline ends. The length of the CDR3 is 13 residues. The CDR3 sequence is CASSLGEPQKAFF. The CDR3 DNA reads as TGTGCCAGCAGTTTAGGGGAGCCTCAAAAAGCTTTCTTT.

This chain links TRBV20-1 with TRBJ2-1; tentative D call: TRBD1 (5 bases). V lost 2 bases and J lost 4, with 21 bases in between. Germline V gene data show CDR1 as DFQATT and CDR2 as SNEGSKA (reference sequence). The CDR3 totals 17 residues. This CDR3 is CSARKRPGHSIYNEQFF. Written as DNA, the CDR3 is TGCAGTGCTAGAAAGCGACCAGGACACTCTATATACAATGAGCAGTTCTTC.

This clonotype has only a few counts. The chain joins TRBV5-1 to TRBJ1-2; 7 nucleotides match TRBD1. Germline V gene data show CDR1 as SGHRS and CDR2 as YFSETQ. The CDR3 covers 14 residues. Trimming at V came to 4 bases and at J to 4 bases, leaving 7 bases not matched to a gene. CDR3 bases: TGCGCCAGCAGCGCCGGGACAGCAGCCTATGGCTACACCTTC. Amino acid sequence: CASSAGTAAYGYTF.

This clonotype has only a few counts. The chain combines TRBV6-1 with TRBJ1-2; a weak D match, TRBD1 (5 bases). CDR1 is MNHNS, CDR2 SASEGT, per germline. Trimming stripped 1 base from V and 3 bases from J, with 9 bases between. CDR3 length: 14 residues. The CDR3 spells CASSEVDSYYGYTF. As DNA, the CDR3 is TGTGCCAGCAGTGAAGTTGACAGCTACTATGGCTACACCTTC.

The rearrangement joins TRBV25-1 to TRBJ1-4; D is possibly TRBD1 (6 bases). This CDR3 spans 14 amino acids. Germline CDR1 MGHDK, CDR2 SYGVNS. Trimming took off 3 bases at V and 7 bases at J, with 12 bases between the two ends. CDR3 in DNA: TGTGCCAGCAGTGACGTAAGGGGGAGTGAAAAACTGTTTTTT. Translated: CASSDVRGSEKLFF.

The rearrangement links TRBV6-4 to TRBJ2-7; D remains ambiguous. With the DNA end fitting TRBJ2-5 better, the J assignment may be wrong. This CDR3 region has 13 residues. Germline CDR1 reads MRHNA; CDR2 reads SNTAGT. The DNA of the CDR3 is TGTGCCAGCAGTGACAGGGTACCGGGGACCCAGTACTTC. It is translated as CASSDRVPGTQYF.

This clonotype was seen a few times. This chain links TRBV12-3 or TRBV12-4 with TRBJ2-5; TRBD2 is a possible D gene (6 bases). CDR3 size: 14 residues. The V gene lost 6 bases and the J gene lost 5 bases, with 16 bases spanning the gap. As DNA, the CDR3 is TGTGCCAGCAGGTGGAGGGGATCTGGGGAGACCCAGTACTTC. This gives the protein CASRWRGSGETQYF.

The chain employs TRBV5-1 and TRBJ1-6, with a tentative D call TRBD1 (6 bases). CDR1 SGHRS and CDR2 YFSETQ come from the germline V gene. Trimming removed 1 base at V and 8 bases at J, with 16 bases between. This CDR3 spans 16 amino acids. CDR3 sequence reads: CASSLIPGQTHSPLHF. The CDR3 DNA sequence: TGCGCCAGCAGCTTGATCCCAGGACAGACACATTCACCCCTCCACTTT.

V is TRBV2 and J is TRBJ1-4; no firm D call. CDR1 is SNHLY, CDR2 FYNNEI, per germline. The CDR3 has 17 residues. Deletions cut 5 bases from V and 6 bases from J, with 22 bases between. This chain's CDR3 is CASSPGMLATGDEKLFF. CDR3 bases: TGTGCCAGCAGTCCCGGGATGCTGGCGACTGGCGATGAAAAACTGTTTTTT.

This clonotype showed up many times. The J gene is TRBJ2-7, the V gene TRBV4-3, with 7 bases matching TRBD2. The germline V gene has CDR1 LGHNA and CDR2 YSLEER. V lost 0 bases to trimming and J lost 1 base; unmatched junction nucleotides: 3. The CDR3 has 15 residues. This CDR3 is CASSQEGRGSYEQYF. The DNA of the CDR3 is TGCGCCAGCAGCCAAGAAGGGAGGGGATCCTACGAGCAGTACTTC.

In this sample, this clonotype turned up once. The chain uses TRBV19 and TRBJ2-1; D is perhaps TRBD2 (5 bases). CDR3 size: 16 residues. Germline CDR1 is LNHDA and CDR2 is SQIVND (reference sequence). Trimming removed 3 bases at V and 0 bases at J, with 12 bases between. The CDR3 DNA reads TGTGCCAGTAGTATCAAAGGTGGGAGCTCCTACAATGAGCAGTTCTTC. As protein: CASSIKGGSSYNEQFF. The whole variable domain, remainder taken from reference TRBV19 and TRBJ2-1, is DGGITQSPKYLFRKEGQNVTLSCEQNLNHDAMYWYRQDPGQGLRLIYYSQIVNDFQKGDIAEGYSVSREKKESFPLTVTSAQKNPTAFYLCASSIKGGSSYNEQFFGPGTRLTVL.

The chain couples TRBV28 to TRBJ1-2; perhaps TRBD1 as D (5 bases). The CDR3 contains 15 residues. The V and J ends lost 2 bases and 6 bases respectively, with 16 bases between them. Germline V gene lookup returns CDR1 MDHEN and CDR2 SYDVKM. As DNA, the CDR3 is TGTGCCAGCAGTTTAGTAATGTTGGGGGGTCATGGCTACACCTTC. This gives the protein CASSLVMLGGHGYTF.

V is TRBV27 and J is TRBJ1-6; TRBD1 agrees at 7 bases. The junction had 4 bases not matched to a gene; V was cut back by 2 bases and J by 9 bases. Germline V lookup: CDR1 MNHEY, CDR2 SMNVEV (reference sequence). The CDR3 spans 14 residues. The CDR3 loop reads CASSLRQGRSPLHF. The CDR3 DNA reads as TGTGCCAGCAGTTTAAGACAGGGACGTTCACCCCTCCACTTT.

V usage is TRBV12-3 or TRBV12-4 and J usage is TRBJ2-4, with a tentative D call TRBD2 (5 bases). The last part of the DNA fits TRBJ2-7 better; the J call may be wrong. The CDR3 runs 15 residues. CDR3 amino acids: CASSPSRPGTYEQYF. The CDR3 coding sequence is TGTGCCAGCAGCCCGAGCCGTCCGGGGACCTACGAGCAGTACTTC.

The rearrangement links TRBV25-1 to TRBJ1-2; tentatively, D is TRBD1 (5 bases). This CDR3 contains 15 residues. In germline, CDR1 is MGHDK, CDR2 SYGVNS. V was clipped by 3 bases and J by 4 bases, with 15 bases between them. The CDR3 DNA is TGTGCCAGCAGTGAGATCGGGACGGCCAGCTATGGCTACACCTTC. Its protein product is CASSEIGTASYGYTF.

The gene calls are TRBV6-5 and TRBJ1-5, with TRBD1 matching 7 bases. Germline trimming cut 4 bases from V and 6 bases from J; bases unmatched to any gene: 3. The CDR3 extends over 13 amino acids. Germline V gives CDR1 MNHEY, CDR2 SVGAGI. The chain's CDR3 is CASSLTGRQPQHF. In DNA, the CDR3 is TGTGCCAGCAGTTTGACAGGGCGTCAGCCCCAGCATTTT.

The rearrangement joins TRBV6-5 to TRBJ1-1, with D perhaps TRBD1 (5 bases). The germline V gene encodes CDR1 MNHEY and CDR2 SVGAGI. Trimming stripped 0 bases from V and 1 base from J, with 12 bases between. The CDR3 is made up of 16 amino acids. The CDR3 coding sequence is TGTGCCAGCAGTTACTCGTCGCAGGGTGGGAACACTGAAGCTTTCTTT. This gives the protein CASSYSSQGGNTEAFF.

V is TRBV20-1 and J is TRBJ2-1; tentatively, D is TRBD1 or TRBD2 (5 bases each). Germline V lookup: CDR1 DFQATT, CDR2 SNEGSKA (reference sequence). With 1 base removed from V and 6 bases from J, the gap between germline ends came to 16 bases. The CDR3 spans 15 residues. The CDR3 bases are TGCAGTGCTAGAGGGTACCGGGACGCCTCCAATGAGCAGTTCTTC. Protein sequence: CSARGYRDASNEQFF.